This T cell receptor (beta chain) was obtained from a study of cytomegalovirus exposure and HLA in healthy donors. Study-wide context: Tens of millions of unique TCR sequences came from HLA-typed donors in an early release. Findings and caveats of the study: It was reported that TCR beta sequences correctly inferred the HLA-A and HLA-B alleles for most subjects. Later analysis identified 16,000 or so TCR beta sequences associated with HLA alleles, using a false discovery rate threshold of 0.05.

A word on this clone: Its antigen is unknown.

The PCR made use of 60 Vbeta and 13 Jbeta primers. TCRdb keeps only in-frame clones here, not all; method: immunoSEQ multiplex PCR. The sample lists fewer than 130,000 clones; roughly 84% were seen once. The specimen sequenced was PBMCs. The sequence came from a man aged 30-40 years in good health and CMV-seropositive.

CDR3 coding DNA: TGTGCCAGCAGCTACAGGGGGTATGGAAACACCATATATTTT. Translating gives CASSYRGYGNTIYF. The chain is built from TRBV7-8 and TRBJ1-3, with 8 bases fitting TRBD1. This CDR3 has 14 amino acids. Germline V CDR1 and CDR2: SGHVS, FQNEAQ. Trimming took 4 bases from V and 3 from J; bases not matched to a gene: 2.